The 20 T cell receptor beta chains in this list originate from one sample, sequenced in a study of T cell changes during pregnancy in multiple sclerosis. The protocol was immunoSEQ multiplex PCR, while the TCRdb copy is restricted to in-frame clones and leaves out a portion. The sample holds tens of thousands of clones, over 90% seen once. This sample comprised CD8+ T cells from peripheral blood mononuclear cells, obtained in the third trimester of pregnancy. The receptors originated from a female donor with multiple sclerosis, enrolled in a pregnancy study.

The chain combines TRBV28 with TRBJ2-7; 9 nucleotides align to TRBD2. Per the germline V gene, CDR1 is MDHEN and CDR2 is SYDVKM. The CDR3 consists of 14 residues. The junction had 6 bases not matched to a gene; V was cut back by 9 bases and J by 0 bases. The CDR3 region has the DNA TGTGCCAGTATAGGCGGGAGGGCCTCCTACGAGCAGTACTTC. Translation gives CASIGGRASYEQYF.

This chain links TRBV7-6 with TRBJ1-4; 8 nucleotides line up with TRBD1. Germline V gene sequence: CDR1 SGHVS, CDR2 FNYEAQ. V dropped 5 bases and J dropped 12; count of bases not matched to a gene: 5. The CDR3 has 12 residues. CDR3 DNA: TGTGCCAGCAGCCGGAGGGGACAGGAACTGTTTTTT. This codes for CASSRRGQELFF.

V usage is TRBV28 and J usage is TRBJ2-5; 9 bases match TRBD2. V gave up 5 bases and J gave up 2 bases; unmatched junction bases: 3. This CDR3 has 14 amino acids. Germline lookup yields CDR1 MDHEN and CDR2 SYDVKM. The CDR3 bases are TGTGCCAGCAGTCCTGGACTAGCGCAAGAGACCCAGTACTTC. Translation: CASSPGLAQETQYF.

The CDR3 region has the DNA TGTGCCAGTAGTGTTCACAGTGGCGAGCAGTACTTC. Protein: CASSVHSGEQYF. The chain links TRBV19 to TRBJ2-7; D ambiguous. The germline V and J ends were trimmed by 5 bases and 6 bases, with 11 bases remaining between them. This CDR3 region has 12 residues. CDR1 is LNHDA and CDR2 is SQIVND in the germline V gene (reference sequence).

The CDR3 sequence: CASRLNRVEAFF. CDR3 nucleotide sequence: TGTGCCAGCAGATTAAACAGGGTTGAGGCTTTCTTT. The chain combines TRBV6-1 with TRBJ1-1; possible D gene TRBD1, 6 bases. V lost 6 bases and J lost 11, with 16 bases in between. Germline values: CDR1 MNHNS, CDR2 SASEGT. This CDR3 contains 12 residues.

This clone has more than one count but fewer than ten. This chain uses TRBV27 with TRBJ1-1; D is ambiguous. Germline assignment: CDR1 MNHEY and CDR2 SMNVEV (reference sequence). The ends were cut back, 8 bases at V and 0 bases at J, with 10 bases in the middle. The CDR3 has 13 residues. The CDR3 DNA follows: TGTGCCAGCCGTAGTGTCATGAACACTGAAGCTTTCTTT. It codes for CASRSVMNTEAFF.

This clone occurred once. The chain carries TRBV29-1 and TRBJ1-2, with D possibly being TRBD1 (5 bases). With 0 bases removed from V and 2 bases from J, the gap between germline ends came to 25 bases. Germline CDR1 is SQVTM and CDR2 is ANQGSEA. The CDR3 runs 19 residues. The CDR3 spells CSVEDRAFSQGGVNYGYTF. The DNA of the CDR3 is TGCAGCGTTGAAGATCGGGCCTTTTCGCAGGGAGGAGTGAACTATGGCTACACCTTC.

This chain joins TRBV30 and TRBJ1-2; TRBD1 matches at 8 bases. The V gene's germline CDR1 is GTSNPN and CDR2 SVGIG (reference sequence). V was clipped by 0 bases and J by 0 bases; unmatched bases: 9. The CDR3 consists of 17 residues. The CDR3: CAWSVPGQARANYGYTF. The CDR3 DNA reads as TGTGCCTGGAGTGTACCGGGACAGGCACGAGCTAACTATGGCTACACCTTC.

The CDR3 DNA follows: TGTGCCAGCGGAACAGGGAACATTCAGTACTTC. Its translation is CASGTGNIQYF. The chain links TRBV2 to TRBJ2-4; perhaps TRBD1 as D (6 bases). There are 11 residues in the CDR3. V was pared by 8 bases and J by 7 bases, with 9 bases between. The germline CDR1 and CDR2 sequences are SNHLY and FYNNEI.

V and J are TRBV19 and TRBJ1-5; 7 bases agree with TRBD1. The V segment lost 7 bases and the J segment 3 bases; nucleotides outside the gene matches: 9. The V gene's germline CDR1 is LNHDA and CDR2 SQIVND (reference sequence). There are 15 residues in the CDR3. CDR3 coding DNA: TGTGCCAGTACCGTAACCGGGACAGCCAATCAGCCCCAGCATTTT. Protein: CASTVTGTANQPQHF. Combining the CDR3 with reference TRBV19 and TRBJ1-5 gives the whole variable domain DGGITQSPKYLFRKEGQNVTLSCEQNLNHDAMYWYRQDPGQGLRLIYYSQIVNDFQKGDIAEGYSVSREKKESFPLTVTSAQKNPTAFYLCASTVTGTANQPQHFGDGTRLSIL.

The V call is TRBV7-9, the J call TRBJ2-2; 7 bases match TRBD1. This CDR3 has 15 amino acids. Trimming took 5 bases from V and 6 from J; bases not matched to a gene: 9. Per germline, CDR1 SEHNR and CDR2 FQNEAQ (reference sequence). Here the CDR3 reads CASSASKTGPGELFF. The CDR3 bases are TGTGCCAGCAGCGCCAGCAAGACAGGGCCCGGGGAGCTGTTTTTT.

This clone turned up a few times. V usage is TRBV15 and J usage is TRBJ1-1, with D possibly matching TRBD1 (6 bases). The CDR3 consists of 15 residues. V was clipped by 5 bases and J by 4 bases, with 17 bases between them. Per germline, CDR1 LNHNV and CDR2 YYDKDF (reference sequence). CDR3: CATSSRRQVATEAFF. The CDR3 region has the DNA TGTGCCACCAGCTCACGACGACAGGTGGCCACTGAAGCTTTCTTT.

The chain is built from TRBV5-1 and TRBJ1-1; 7 bases fit TRBD1. CDR3 length equals 18 residues. Germline CDR1 and CDR2: SGHRS and YFSETQ. With V trimmed by 0 bases and J by 2 bases, 13 bases remained unmatched. The CDR3 DNA is TGCGCCAGCAGCTTGGATGGCCGGGGTCCAGGGGGAAACACTGAAGCTTTCTTT. Protein product: CASSLDGRGPGGNTEAFF.

The chain has TRBV11-1 and TRBJ1-2, with D perhaps TRBD1 (6 bases). Germline V lookup: CDR1 SGHAT, CDR2 FQDESV (reference sequence). CDR3 length: 14 amino acids. V was clipped by 5 bases and J by 4 bases, with 14 bases between them. The CDR3 nucleotides read TGTGCCAGCAGCGACCTCGGACAGCTCTATGGCTACACCTTC. Protein sequence: CASSDLGQLYGYTF.

The genes are TRBV5-4 and TRBJ2-1; TRBD2 aligns across 8 bases. Germline CDR1 SGHNT, CDR2 YYREEE (reference sequence). The CDR3 has 15 residues. J gave up 5 bases and V 4 bases, and 8 bases lay outside the gene matches. CDR3 in amino acids: CASSHISGTHNEQFF. The DNA of the CDR3 is TGTGCCAGCAGCCACATTAGCGGGACCCACAATGAGCAGTTCTTC.

The V call is TRBV5-1, the J call TRBJ2-7, with TRBD2 matching over 9 bases. Germline trimming cut 4 bases from V and 6 bases from J; bases unmatched to any gene: 11. This CDR3 comprises 15 residues. Germline CDR1 and CDR2: SGHRS and YFSETQ. The CDR3 bases are TGCGCCAGCAGCGGCGTTAGCGGGAGTTCGGGCGAGCAGTACTTC. This codes for CASSGVSGSSGEQYF.

This clone was picked up one time. V gene TRBV5-4 combines with J gene TRBJ2-2; D ambiguous. Germline V lookup: CDR1 SGHNT, CDR2 YYREEE (reference sequence). Trimming cost V 4 bases and J 3 bases, with 4 bases left between them. The CDR3 is made up of 12 amino acids. CDR3: CASSQDTGELFF. The CDR3 DNA reads as TGTGCCAGCAGCCAGGACACCGGGGAGCTGTTTTTT.

V and J are TRBV5-1 and TRBJ1-1; 7 nucleotides match TRBD1. This CDR3 is built from 14 residues. The junction had 8 bases not matched to a gene; V was cut back by 4 bases and J by 5 bases. Germline-derived CDR1 and CDR2 are SGHRS and YFSETQ. The CDR3 DNA reads as TGCGCCAGCAGCCTACAGGGGAGGAGGACTGAAGCTTTCTTT. It encodes CASSLQGRRTEAFF.

The J gene is TRBJ2-7, the V gene TRBV5-1, with TRBD1 matching 9 bases. V lost 5 bases, J lost 1 base, and 4 bases stayed unmatched. The CDR3 runs 14 residues. CDR1 is SGHRS, CDR2 YFSETQ, per germline. CDR3 sequence reads: CASREDRGSYEQYF. CDR3 sequence (DNA): TGCGCCAGCAGGGAGGACAGGGGTTCCTACGAGCAGTACTTC.

V usage is TRBV29-1 and J usage is TRBJ2-3, with 9 bases aligning to TRBD2. V gave up 1 base and J gave up 1 base; unmatched junction bases: 3. This CDR3 has 15 residues. Germline values: CDR1 SQVTM, CDR2 ANQGSEA. The CDR3 region has the DNA TGCAGCGTTGAAGTAGAGCGGGAGGGCACAGATACGCAGTATTTT. Translated: CSVEVEREGTDTQYF.